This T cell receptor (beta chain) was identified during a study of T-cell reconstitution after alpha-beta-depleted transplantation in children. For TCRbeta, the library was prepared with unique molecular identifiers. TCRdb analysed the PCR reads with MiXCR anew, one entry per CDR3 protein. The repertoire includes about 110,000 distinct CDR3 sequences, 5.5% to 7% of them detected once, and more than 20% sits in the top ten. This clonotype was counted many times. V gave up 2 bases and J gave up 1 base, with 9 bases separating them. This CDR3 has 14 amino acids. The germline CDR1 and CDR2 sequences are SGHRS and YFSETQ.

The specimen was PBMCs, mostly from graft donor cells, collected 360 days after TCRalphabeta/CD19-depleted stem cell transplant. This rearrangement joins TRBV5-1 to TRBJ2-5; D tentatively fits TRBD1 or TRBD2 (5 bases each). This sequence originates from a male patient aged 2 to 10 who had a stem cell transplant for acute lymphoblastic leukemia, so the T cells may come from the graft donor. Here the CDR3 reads CASSFRDPQETQYF. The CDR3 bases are TGCGCCAGCAGCTTCCGGGACCCCCAAGAGACCCAGTACTTC.